The rows below give T cell receptor beta chains drawn from one sample of a study of T cells in pancreatic ductal adenocarcinoma. Method: immunoSEQ multiplex PCR; TCRdb's copy keeps in-frame clones and lacks some. The sample includes 97,000 or so clones, 90% to 95% of them seen just once. Sequencing was carried out using PBMCs. All receptors derive from a human donor with pancreatic ductal adenocarcinoma. Each CDR3 is given with its conserved first and last residue. Not all rows give a size; the values are once, few, many and, for expanded clones, a class.

size,V,CDR3
NA,TRBV5-5,CASSLDYWGGTDTQYF
NA,TRBV4-1,CASSRTGNQPQHF
NA,TRBV18,CASSPRLAGGLSPQYF
NA,TRBV11-2,CASSPQTSAGEQYF
NA,TRBV5-1,CASSVGTADQPQHF
once,TRBV11-2,CASSLSLTGDEGYTF
NA,TRBV6-6,CASSYQSSGDQFF
NA,TRBV6-1,CASSEGANYGYTF
once,TRBV5-1,CASSLGAGFYGYTF
NA,TRBV7-8,CASSLGSGSNQPQHF
once,TRBV19,CASSPDSSSGNTIYF
NA,TRBV29-1,CSVGASGASPEQYF
once,TRBV5-8,CASSLWTADQPQHF
NA,TRBV5-1,CASARRESGDTQYF
NA,TRBV29-1,CSAADRGGGNTEAFF
NA,TRBV7-9,CASSIGTGLSNQPQHF
NA,TRBV7-2,CASSEWEDRAQYF
NA,TRBV6-5,CASSYSGTGGEQYF
NA,TRBV28,CASSFTLAGGPIAVEQYF
once,TRBV5-1,CASSLGTSAGAPPGYTF
NA,TRBV29-1,CSVVGDRGLETQYF
NA,TRBV28,CASSPSGGTYEQYF
once,TRBV30,CAWNLVDEQFF
NA,TRBV5-1,CASSLGRLDGTQYF
NA,TRBV18,CASSQRGDGYTF
NA,TRBV4-3,CASSQGTSQAGEQFF
NA,TRBV11-2,CASSLDGSGNTQYF
NA,TRBV11-2,CASSAAYRGQEDTQYF
NA,TRBV19,CASTPMAGNTGELFF
NA,TRBV7-2,CASSLNGRGFNSGNTIYF
once,TRBV9,CASSVTGEGQPQHF
NA,TRBV4-1,CASSHLLGQGARGNTIYF
NA,TRBV7-9,CASSLRLAGAHRGTDTQYF
NA,TRBV4-2,CASSPTSGGYTDTQYF
NA,TRBV4-1,CASSQGLAGEYEQFF
NA,TRBV30,CAWIRSLRDRGEMNTEAFF
NA,TRBV7-2,CASSALAGAYEQYF
NA,TRBV6-5,CASSYPSGSTGELFF
NA,TRBV7-9,CASSFTASTDTQYF
NA,TRBV29-1,CSVQPTGSDYGYTF
once,TRBV9,CASSPWTSVRPYNEQFF
NA,TRBV30,CAWSVQPNQPQHF
NA,TRBV28,CASRPTSGPEQFF
NA,TRBV19,CASTFGDNSGNTIYF
NA,TRBV19,CASRYSISGANVLTF
few,TRBV5-1,CASSFPGDSYEQYF
NA,TRBV6-1,CASSVRLAGWDEQYF
NA,TRBV9,CASSVRLGNYNEQFF
NA,TRBV6-9,CASSPPGGWSNQPQHF
NA,TRBV9,CASSPWDSPYEQYF
NA,TRBV7-9,CASSPGQTSTDTQYF
few,TRBV19,CASSETGWAYGYTF
once,TRBV7-8,CASSLASGGTYNEQFF
NA,TRBV30,CAWRVTGGAETQYF
NA,TRBV28,CARQGGNTEAFF
NA,TRBV5-5,CASLTGMGREGPYNEQFF
NA,TRBV9,CASSGGQGGTNEKLFF
NA,TRBV5-4,CASTPRTGEPGYTF
NA,TRBV28,CASRPTSGDYEQYF
NA,TRBV7-9,CASSPTGGADTQYF